The clone carrying this T cell receptor beta chain was detected a few times. No antigen is known for it. The CDR3 covers 13 residues. The germline V gene has CDR1 SNHLY and CDR2 FYNNEI. The ends lost 6 bases at V and 2 bases at J; junction bases unmatched: 3. This sample was included in a study of identical twins. Addition of a universal primer site occurred through template switching, and cDNA carried unique molecular identifiers. MiXCR, applied by TCRdb to the 5' RACE reads, yields one record per CDR3 protein. The data hold some 710,000 distinct CDR3 sequences, with roughly 6% observed a single time. Study-level results: High-abundance cord blood beta clonotypes had fewer insertions; memory repertoires showed none.

The origin of this receptor is a young man in good health. The chain uses TRBV2 and TRBJ2-7; 8 bases are shared with TRBD1. The sequencing input was naive T cells sorted from blood. This chain's CDR3 is CASRKTGAYEQYV. The CDR3 DNA sequence: TGTGCCAGCAGAAAGACAGGGGCCTACGAGCAGTACGTC.